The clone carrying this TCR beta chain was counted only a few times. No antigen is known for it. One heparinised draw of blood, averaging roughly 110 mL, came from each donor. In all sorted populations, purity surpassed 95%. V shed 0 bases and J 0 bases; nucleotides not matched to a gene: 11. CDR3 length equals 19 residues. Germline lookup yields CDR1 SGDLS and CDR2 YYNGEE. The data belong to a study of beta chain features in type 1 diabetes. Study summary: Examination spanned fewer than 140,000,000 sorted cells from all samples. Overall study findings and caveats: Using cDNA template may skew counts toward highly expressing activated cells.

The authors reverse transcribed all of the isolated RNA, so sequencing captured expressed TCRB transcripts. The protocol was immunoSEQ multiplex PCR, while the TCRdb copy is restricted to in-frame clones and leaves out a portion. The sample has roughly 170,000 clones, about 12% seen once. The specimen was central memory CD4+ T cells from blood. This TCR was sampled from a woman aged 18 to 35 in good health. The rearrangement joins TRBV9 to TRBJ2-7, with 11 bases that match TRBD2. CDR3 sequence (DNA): TGTGCCAGCAGCGTAGGGGAAGGACTAGCGGGTCCTAGCTCCTACGAGCAGTACTTC. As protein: CASSVGEGLAGPSSYEQYF.